The 7 T cell receptor beta chains given below trace back to one sample, sequenced in a study of CXCR3-negative and CXCR3-positive naive CD8 T cells. Overall study findings and caveats: Hydrophobicity of TRB CDR3s was greater in CXCR3-positive naive cells than in CXCR3-negative naive cells.

It was by 5' RACE with UMI labels that the TRB cDNA libraries were prepared. TCRdb re-called the 5' RACE reads and catalogs CDR3 proteins one per entry, DNA excluded. The sample's table shows about 150,000 distinct CDR3 sequences. For these TCRs, the target antigens are not known. The sequenced sample was naive CXCR3+ CD8+ T cells from blood. Subset: CD45RO-CCR7+CD27+CD95- naive CD8+ T cells expressing CXCR3 (TNR3+). Every receptor here comes from a human donor in good health. Some clones in this sample may be carry-over from other donors' samples.

V is TRBV14 and J is TRBJ2-7; TCRdb lists TRBD2, though no DNA is available to test this call. The germline gives CDR1 SGHDN, CDR2 FVKESK. The CDR3 runs to 14 residues. The CDR3 protein is CATVPSGFSYEQYF.

This rearrangement joins TRBV28 to TRBJ2-5; TCRdb's D call, TRBD2, is unchecked because there is no DNA. The CDR3 is 17 residues long. Looked up from germline, CDR1 is MDHEN and CDR2 is SYDVKM. The CDR3 loop is CASSTPGLAGGQETQYF.

The rearrangement uses TRBV14 and TRBJ2-1. CDR3 size: 15 residues. Germline V gene data show CDR1 as SGHDN and CDR2 as FVKESK. CDR3 region: CASSQGRISYNEQFF.

The rearrangement links TRBV29-1 to TRBJ2-1; without DNA, the TCRdb call of TRBD2 cannot be checked. Per the germline V gene, CDR1 is SQVTM and CDR2 is ANQGSEA. The CDR3 spans 15 residues. The chain's CDR3 is CSVRTSGILYNEQFF.

This chain links TRBV20-1 with TRBJ2-2; no DNA is available, so the TRBD2 call from TCRdb remains unchecked. The CDR3 runs to 17 residues. Germline CDR1 is DFQATT and CDR2 is SNEGSKA (reference sequence). The CDR3 here is CSAQRGARQGGHRGAVF.

This chain's CDR3 is CASKGLRSLPSYEQYF. J is TRBJ2-7 and V is TRBV27; TCRdb picks TRBD2, but there is no DNA to check that call. There are 16 residues in the CDR3. Germline lookup yields CDR1 MNHEY and CDR2 SMNVEV (reference sequence).

The rearrangement joins TRBV5-6 to TRBJ2-3; TCRdb's D call of TRBD2 is untestable without DNA. From germline, CDR1 is SGHDT and CDR2 YYEEEE. The CDR3 extends over 15 amino acids. CDR3 sequence reads: CASSLMTSGTDTQYF.